This TCR beta chain appears in the sequencing data of a study of cytomegalovirus exposure and HLA in healthy donors. Study-level information: Researchers previously reported finding fewer than 120 million unique TCR beta sequences from 170 million or so T cells. From donors who were HLA-typed, an early data release held about 85 million unique TCRs.

This CDR3 region has 18 residues. Per germline, CDR1 SGHNT and CDR2 YYREEE (reference sequence). The V gene lost 1 base and the J gene lost 5 bases, with 25 bases spanning the gap. This PCR relied on a set of 60 Vbeta primers and 13 Jbeta primers. Profiled with immunoSEQ multiplex PCR; TCRdb holds only in-frame clones, not every one. The sample's table shows 65,000 to 95,000 clones. The donors (healthy individuals) were bone marrow donors. The sample taken for sequencing was PBMCs. The chain employs TRBV5-4 and TRBJ2-7, with D perhaps TRBD2 (6 bases). The origin of this receptor is a woman aged 55-70 years in good health and CMV-seronegative. The CDR3 protein is CASSLPGAMTGVLNEQYF. CDR3 sequence (DNA): TGTGCCAGCAGCTTGCCCGGCGCGATGACGGGAGTCCTTAACGAGCAGTACTTC.